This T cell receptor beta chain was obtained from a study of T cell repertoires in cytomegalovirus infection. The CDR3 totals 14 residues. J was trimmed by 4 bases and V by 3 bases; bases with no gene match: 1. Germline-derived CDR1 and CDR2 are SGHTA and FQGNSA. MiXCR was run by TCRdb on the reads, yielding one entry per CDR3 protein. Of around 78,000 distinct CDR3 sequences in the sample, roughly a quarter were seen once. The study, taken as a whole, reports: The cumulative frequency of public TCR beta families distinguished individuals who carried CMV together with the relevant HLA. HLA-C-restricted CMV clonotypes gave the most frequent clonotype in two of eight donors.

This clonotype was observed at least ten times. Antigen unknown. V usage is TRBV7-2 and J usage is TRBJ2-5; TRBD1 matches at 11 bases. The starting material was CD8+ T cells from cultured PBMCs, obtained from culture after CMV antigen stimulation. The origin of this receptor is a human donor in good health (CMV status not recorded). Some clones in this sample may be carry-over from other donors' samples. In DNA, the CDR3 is TGTGCCAGCAGCTTGGGACAGGGGGTAGAGACCCAGTACTTC. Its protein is CASSLGQGVETQYF. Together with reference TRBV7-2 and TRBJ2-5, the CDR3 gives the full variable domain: GAGVSQSPSNKVTEKGKDVELRCDPISGHTALYWYRQSLGQGLEFLIYFQGNSAPDKSGLPSDRFSAERTGGSVSTLTIQRTQQEDSAVYLCASSLGQGVETQYFGPGTRLLVL.